Sequencing of this T cell receptor (beta chain) was carried out in a study of cytomegalovirus exposure and HLA in healthy donors. The sample holds a few counts of this clone. The antigen remains unidentified. Study-level results: Among TCR sequences, most were rare, though some public TCRs appeared in many donors. With DRB1 most and HLA-C fewest, TCR association rates differed between HLA loci in a later analysis. Further analysis, carried out later, found HLA-associated TCR beta chains more clonally expanded than equally common other chains. Immune exposure data for these donors was limited to CMV serostatus.

PCR amplification relied on 60 Vbeta primers (plus 13 Jbeta primers). TCRdb's table, derived via immunoSEQ multiplex PCR, lists solely in-frame clones and lacks some. The data show 150,000 to 200,000 clones, with around 77% seen just once and 1.5% to 2% held by the top ten. This TCR was sampled from a woman in her twenties or thirties in good health and CMV-seronegative. Specimen: PBMCs.

The CDR3 nucleotides are TGTGCCAGTAGCGCTTCGGTCTTCACTGGAAACACCATATATTTT. Amino acids: CASSASVFTGNTIYF. The chain links TRBV19 to TRBJ1-3; D is uncertain. There are 15 residues in the CDR3. V lost 6 bases, J lost 2 bases, and 14 bases lay in between. Germline V CDR1 and CDR2: LNHDA, SQIVND (reference sequence).